The next 16 T cell receptor beta chains were all read from a single sample in a study of blood T cell repertoires in COVID-19. Using immunoSEQ multiplex PCR, the repertoire was profiled, and TCRdb retains in-frame clones only, with some absent. The table lists 100,000 to 150,000 clones, around 86% of them singletons. Input material: peripheral blood. The receptors were sampled from a woman between 65 and 79 years old with COVID-19, enrolled during active disease.

This clone turned up a few times. The gene calls are TRBV18 and TRBJ2-1; D not certain. Germline CDR1 KGHSH, CDR2 LQKENI. V lost 2 bases, J lost 0 bases, and 11 bases lay in between. CDR3 length: 16 amino acids. CDR3 region: CASSPSPPYSYNEQFF. CDR3 nucleotides: TGTGCCAGCTCACCATCCCCCCCCTACTCCTACAATGAGCAGTTCTTC.

The CDR3 reads CASSSGQGAYSFRGEKLFF. The CDR3 DNA reads as TGTGCCAGCAGCAGCGGACAGGGGGCATATTCTTTCAGAGGTGAAAAACTGTTTTTT. This chain uses TRBV28 with TRBJ1-4; TRBD1 matches 11 bases. Germline V lookup: CDR1 MDHEN, CDR2 SYDVKM. Trimming at V came to 6 bases and at J to 7 bases, leaving 19 bases not matched to a gene. The CDR3 sequence is 19 residues long. The variable domain in full, completed from reference TRBV28 and TRBJ1-4, reads DVKVTQSSRYLVKRTGEKVFLECVQDMDHENMFWYRQDPGLGLRLIYFSYDVKMKEKGDIPEGYSVSREKKERFSLILESASTNQTSMYLCASSSGQGAYSFRGEKLFFGSGTQLSVL.

J is TRBJ2-7 and V is TRBV25-1, with no clear D. Trimming took 5 bases from V and 4 from J, leaving 15 bases between them. CDR1 and CDR2 from the germline V gene are MGHDK and SYGVNS. CDR3 size: 14 residues. The CDR3 spells CASSMQEDPYEQYF. DNA of the CDR3: TGTGCCAGCAGTATGCAGGAAGACCCGTACGAGCAGTACTTC.

This chain connects TRBV28 to TRBJ1-5; possibly TRBD1 for D (6 bases). The CDR3 loop spans 14 amino acids. Germline CDR1 is MDHEN and CDR2 is SYDVKM. The V end was cut by 5 bases, the J end by 1 base, with 9 bases between. The CDR3: CASSHRDSNQPQHF. The CDR3 DNA is TGTGCCAGCAGTCACAGGGACAGCAATCAGCCCCAGCATTTT. Looking up the rest from reference TRBV28 and TRBJ1-5 gives the full variable domain: DVKVTQSSRYLVKRTGEKVFLECVQDMDHENMFWYRQDPGLGLRLIYFSYDVKMKEKGDIPEGYSVSREKKERFSLILESASTNQTSMYLCASSHRDSNQPQHFGDGTRLSIL.

This clone was observed once. This sequence joins TRBV24-1 and TRBJ1-4; 7 nucleotides line up with TRBD1. Germline V gene data show CDR1 as KGHDR and CDR2 as SFDVKD. CDR3 length: 16 amino acids. The J segment lost 3 bases and the V segment lost 3 bases, leaving 6 bases of the junction unmatched. Here the CDR3 reads CATSDDTGTANEKLFF. In DNA, the CDR3 is TGTGCCACCAGTGATGACACCGGGACAGCTAATGAAAAACTGTTTTTT.

V and J are TRBV2 and TRBJ1-1; 9 positions agree with TRBD1. CDR3 length equals 15 residues. V was clipped by 6 bases and J by 5 bases; unmatched bases: 10. Per germline, CDR1 SNHLY and CDR2 FYNNEI. CDR3 loop: CASRGGQGFLTEAFF. CDR3 sequence (DNA): TGTGCCAGCAGGGGCGGACAGGGGTTTTTAACTGAAGCTTTCTTT.

The table lists this clone with a count of one. V and J are TRBV11-2 and TRBJ2-7; weak D call: TRBD2 (6 bases). This CDR3 comprises 15 residues. The ends were cut back, 1 base at V and 0 bases at J, with 10 bases in the middle. The germline CDR1 and CDR2 sequences are SGHAT and FQNNGV. CDR3 amino acids: CASSLVGGSSYEQYF. The CDR3 DNA reads as TGTGCCAGCAGCTTAGTGGGGGGAAGCTCCTACGAGCAGTACTTC.

The chain combines TRBV7-9 with TRBJ2-1; 10 bases are a match to TRBD1. J gave up 4 bases and V 6 bases, and 6 bases lay outside the gene matches. CDR3 length equals 15 residues. Per germline, CDR1 SEHNR and CDR2 FQNEAQ (reference sequence). The CDR3 DNA reads as TGTGCCAGCAGGCGCGACAGGGGGCTTTACAATGAGCAGTTCTTC. The encoded protein is CASRRDRGLYNEQFF.

The J gene is TRBJ2-3, the V gene TRBV10-3, with D perhaps matching TRBD2 (6 bases). The CDR3 is 15 amino acids. Germline CDR1 reads ENHRY; CDR2 reads SYGVKD. Deletions cut 7 bases from V and 3 bases from J, with 17 bases between. CDR3 DNA: TGTGCCATCACCGCCGGGAGTGGAGCAACAGATACGCAGTATTTT. Its protein is CAITAGSGATDTQYF.

The chain carries TRBV7-2 and TRBJ2-7, with 8 bases lining up with TRBD1. The V gene's germline CDR1 is SGHTA and CDR2 FQGNSA. The V and J ends lost 1 base and 3 bases, in that order; junction bases with no gene match: 2. There are 14 residues in the CDR3. In DNA, the CDR3 is TGTGCCAGCAGCTTAGGAGGACAGGGCTACGAGCAGTACTTC. Its protein product is CASSLGGQGYEQYF.

The V gene is TRBV5-1, the J gene TRBJ2-7; 10 bases fit TRBD1. Germline V gives CDR1 SGHRS, CDR2 YFSETQ. Unmatched junction bases numbered 7, after V lost 1 base and J lost 6 bases. This CDR3 contains 15 residues. As DNA, the CDR3 is TGCGCCAGCAGCTTGAGCTGGACAGGGGGGCGCGAGCAGTACTTC. The encoded protein is CASSLSWTGGREQYF.

The chain uses TRBV19 and TRBJ1-2; D not certain. This CDR3 region has 14 residues. V gave up 10 bases and J gave up 5 bases, with 20 bases separating them. The germline gives CDR1 LNHDA, CDR2 SQIVND (reference sequence). DNA for the CDR3: TGTGCCACCTCAACGTCGGTTTCTGCTTATGGCTACACCTTC. Residues: CATSTSVSAYGYTF.

The rearrangement uses TRBV7-9 and TRBJ1-5; TRBD1 might be the D (5 bases). The CDR3 is 15 residues long. The germline CDR1 and CDR2 sequences are SEHNR and FQNEAQ (reference sequence). Deletions cut 1 base from V and 1 base from J, with 8 bases between. The CDR3 region has the DNA TGTGCCAGCAGCTTAGAGTCAGGGAGCAATCAGCCCCAGCATTTT. Its protein is CASSLESGSNQPQHF.

This clone appeared a single time. The CDR3 coding sequence is TGTGCCAGCAGCAAAGGAACTGCGAGCTCCTACGAGCAGTACTTC. This gives the protein CASSKGTASSYEQYF. The chain has TRBV21-1 and TRBJ2-7; the table names TRBD2, a call not compared with the DNA. TRBV21-1 is shown as a pseudogene. The CDR3 spans 15 residues.

In this sample, this clone turned up once. This chain joins TRBV7-2 and TRBJ1-6; 7 nucleotides match TRBD1. The CDR3 totals 15 residues. CDR1 SGHTA and CDR2 FQGNSA come from the germline V gene. After removal of 3 bases from V and 7 bases from J, the junction contained 6 bases not matched to a gene. The CDR3 DNA follows: TGTGCCAGCAGCTTCCGGGACAGTCCAAATTCACCCCTCCACTTT. This gives the protein CASSFRDSPNSPLHF.

The chain employs TRBV5-1 and TRBJ2-2; 7 bases agree with TRBD1. After removal of 4 bases from V and 0 bases from J, the junction contained 6 bases not matched to a gene. CDR3 length equals 16 residues. CDR1 is SGHRS, CDR2 YFSETQ, per germline. The CDR3 DNA follows: TGCGCCAGCAGCGCGACAACAGGGGCGAACACCGGGGAGCTGTTTTTT. Translated, it gives CASSATTGANTGELFF. Supplemented by reference TRBV5-1 and TRBJ2-2, the full variable domain reads KAGVTQTPRYLIKTRGQQVTLSCSPISGHRSVSWYQQTPGQGLQFLFEYFSETQRNKGNFPGRFSGRQFSNSRSEMNVSTLELGDSALYLCASSATTGANTGELFFGEGSRLTVL.